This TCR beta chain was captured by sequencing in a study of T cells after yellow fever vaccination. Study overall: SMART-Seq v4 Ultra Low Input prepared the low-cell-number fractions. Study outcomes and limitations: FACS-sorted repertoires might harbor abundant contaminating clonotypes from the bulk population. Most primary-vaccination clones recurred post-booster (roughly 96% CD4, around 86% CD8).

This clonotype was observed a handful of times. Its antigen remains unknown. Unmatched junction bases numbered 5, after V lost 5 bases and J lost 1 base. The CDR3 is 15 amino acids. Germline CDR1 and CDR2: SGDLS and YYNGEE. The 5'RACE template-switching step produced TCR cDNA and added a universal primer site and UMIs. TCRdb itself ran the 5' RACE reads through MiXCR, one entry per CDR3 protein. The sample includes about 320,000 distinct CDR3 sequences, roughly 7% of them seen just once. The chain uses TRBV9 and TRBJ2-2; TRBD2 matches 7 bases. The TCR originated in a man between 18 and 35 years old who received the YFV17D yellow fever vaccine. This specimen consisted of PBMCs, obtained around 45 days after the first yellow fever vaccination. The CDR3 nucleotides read TGTGCCAGCAGTGCTACGGGGGGGAACACCGGGGAGCTGTTTTTT. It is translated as CASSATGGNTGELFF.